This T cell receptor beta chain came from a study of technical replicates of blood from several donors. Trimming removed 0 bases from V and 5 bases from J, with 9 bases in between. Germline V gene data show CDR1 as SGHRS and CDR2 as YFSETQ. The CDR3 spans 13 residues. Sequenced by immunoSEQ multiplex PCR; TCRdb stores in-frame clones only, minus some. The sample includes about 76,000 clones, about 86% seen only once; the top ten take about 5%. Sequenced input: PBMCs. The gene calls are TRBV5-1 and TRBJ2-7; D remains ambiguous. The sequence derives from a human donor in good health. Some clones in this sample may be carry-over from other donors' samples. Here the CDR3 reads CASSLAPQHEQYF. The CDR3 bases are TGCGCCAGCAGCTTGGCCCCACAGCACGAGCAGTACTTC.